A single sample is the source of the 29 T cell receptor beta chains below, sequenced in a study of cytomegalovirus exposure and HLA in healthy donors. 60 Vbeta and 13 Jbeta primers were used in PCR. The assay was immunoSEQ multiplex PCR, and TCRdb's table has in-frame clones only and misses some. The sample lists around 140,000 clones; 80% to 90% were seen once. The sample comprised PBMCs. Receptors originate from a woman in her thirties in good health and CMV-seronegative.

This clone turned up a few times. The rearrangement uses TRBV7-8 and TRBJ1-1; 7 positions match TRBD1. The CDR3 has 15 residues. Looked up from germline, CDR1 is SGHVS and CDR2 is FQNEAQ. V lost 2 bases and J lost 5; bases outside the gene matches: 8. The CDR3 nucleotides read TGTGCCAGCAGCTTACAACCGAGGGACAGTACTGAAGCTTTCTTT. Encoded protein: CASSLQPRDSTEAFF.

CDR3 region: CASSLEDREGNEQFF. CDR3 in DNA: TGTGCCAGCAGCTTAGAGGACAGGGAAGGCAATGAGCAGTTCTTC. The gene calls are TRBV13 and TRBJ2-1, with TRBD1 matching over 8 bases. CDR1 and CDR2 from the germline V gene are PRHDT and FYEKMQ (reference sequence). The trim removed 1 base at V and 6 bases at J, leaving 5 bases unmatched. The CDR3 is 15 amino acids.

The chain couples TRBV2 to TRBJ2-7; 7 bases agree with TRBD2. The CDR3 totals 14 residues. The germline V gene has CDR1 SNHLY and CDR2 FYNNEI. Trimming cost V 7 bases and J 0 bases; bases outside gene matches: 6. The CDR3 DNA reads as TGTGCCAGCAAATCCCGGGGGGACTCCTACGAGCAGTACTTC. It specifies CASKSRGDSYEQYF.

The CDR3 here is CAIQGAHNTGELFF. The CDR3 region has the DNA TGTGCCATTCAGGGGGCGCATAACACCGGGGAGCTGTTTTTT. The genes are TRBV10-3 and TRBJ2-2; 8 bases align to TRBD1. This CDR3 is 14 amino acids long. CDR1 and CDR2 (germline): ENHRY, SYGVKD. Trimming removed 9 bases from V and 2 bases from J; junction bases left unmatched: 5.

This clone has a single count. This chain links TRBV28 with TRBJ1-1, with D perhaps matching TRBD1 (5 bases). CDR3 size: 17 residues. Germline CDR1 MDHEN, CDR2 SYDVKM. V was pared by 1 base and J by 1 base, with 16 bases between. CDR3 DNA: TGTGCCAGCAGTTTATCCGGGAGGGGAGGAGGGAACACTGAAGCTTTCTTT. Translated, it gives CASSLSGRGGGNTEAFF.

V and J are TRBV14 and TRBJ2-3, with D tentatively TRBD1 (5 bases). CDR1 and CDR2 (germline): SGHDN, FVKESK. V dropped 1 base and J dropped 5 bases, with 16 bases sitting between them. The CDR3 is 16 residues long. CDR3 in amino acids: CASSQVPGPRGDTQYF. The CDR3 DNA reads as TGTGCCAGCAGCCAAGTACCAGGGCCCCGAGGAGATACGCAGTATTTT.

The table lists this clone with a few counts. The rearrangement links TRBV27 to TRBJ1-1; 7 bases match TRBD1. Germline-derived CDR1 and CDR2 are MNHEY and SMNVEV (reference sequence). V was pared by 4 bases and J by 2 bases, with 7 bases of the junction left unmatched. The CDR3 is made up of 15 amino acids. In DNA form, the CDR3 reads TGTGCCAGCAGTTCCCGTAAGGGGGCAAACACTGAAGCTTTCTTT. It encodes CASSSRKGANTEAFF.

This chain joins TRBV30 and TRBJ1-1, with D possibly matching TRBD1 (5 bases). This CDR3 is 13 amino acids long. Germline V CDR1 and CDR2: GTSNPN, SVGIG (reference sequence). V was pared by 2 bases and J by 0 bases, with 7 bases between. DNA for the CDR3: TGTGCCTGGAGTAAGGGGCTGAACACTGAAGCTTTCTTT. Protein: CAWSKGLNTEAFF. The complete variable domain, with remaining parts taken from reference TRBV30 and TRBJ1-1, reads SQTIHQWPATLVQPVGSPLSLECTVEGTSNPNLYWYRQAAGRGLQLLFYSVGIGQISSEVPQNLSASRPQDRQFILSSKKLLLSDSGFYLCAWSKGLNTEAFFGQGTRLTVV.

The chain has TRBV5-5 and TRBJ2-7; 11 nucleotides match TRBD2. The CDR3 loop spans 13 amino acids. Trimming took 5 bases from V and 6 from J; bases not matched to a gene: 4. CDR1 and CDR2 from the germline V gene are SGHKS and YYEKEE (reference sequence). Here the CDR3 reads CASRLLAGGEQYF. As DNA, the CDR3 is TGTGCCAGCAGACTCCTAGCGGGAGGCGAGCAGTACTTC.

The chain combines TRBV19 with TRBJ1-2; D perhaps matches TRBD1 (6 bases). The germline gives CDR1 LNHDA, CDR2 SQIVND (reference sequence). The CDR3 covers 14 residues. The V and J ends lost 4 bases and 2 bases respectively, with 11 bases between them. This CDR3 reads CASSTADSNYGYTF. The CDR3 nucleotides are TGTGCCAGTAGTACGGCGGACAGCAACTATGGCTACACCTTC.

V usage is TRBV18 and J usage is TRBJ2-5; 10 nucleotides line up with TRBD2. Germline V gives CDR1 KGHSH, CDR2 LQKENI. V gave up 5 bases and J gave up 2 bases; unmatched junction bases: 2. This CDR3 comprises 14 residues. Written as DNA, the CDR3 is TGTGCCAGCTCAGCTAGCGGGAGACAAGAGACCCAGTACTTC. Amino acids: CASSASGRQETQYF.

This sequence joins TRBV7-9 and TRBJ2-1; 12 bases align to TRBD2. The CDR3 spans 19 residues. Germline V gene data show CDR1 as SEHNR and CDR2 as FQNEAQ (reference sequence). V lost 2 bases, J lost 4 bases, and 12 bases stayed unmatched. The CDR3 sequence is CASSLKSLRLAGEYNEQFF. Written as DNA, the CDR3 is TGTGCCAGCAGCTTAAAGTCCCTCCGACTAGCGGGGGAATACAATGAGCAGTTCTTC.

In nucleotides, the CDR3 is TGTGCCAGCAGCCTAACAGGGCTGAGAAACACCATATATTTT. It is translated as CASSLTGLRNTIYF. The rearrangement uses TRBV27 and TRBJ1-3; D might be TRBD1 (6 bases). This CDR3 is 14 amino acids long. V dropped 6 bases and J dropped 5 bases, with 14 bases sitting between them. CDR1 is MNHEY and CDR2 is SMNVEV in the germline V gene (reference sequence).

This clone occurred once. Germline and junction disagree at one end, which may indicate a read error. This chain uses TRBV20-1 with TRBJ2-7; D is perhaps TRBD2 (6 bases). The CDR3 consists of 11 residues. Germline V gene data show CDR1 as DFQATT and CDR2 as SNEGSKA (reference sequence). In DNA form, the CDR3 reads TGCAGTGCTAGCAGTACGGCGGGACGACCCTTC. Translating gives CSASSTAGRPF.

The chain has TRBV28 and TRBJ1-1; D might be TRBD1 (6 bases). CDR3 length: 15 residues. V lost 6 bases to trimming and J lost 0 bases, with 14 bases between them. Germline V gene sequence: CDR1 MDHEN, CDR2 SYDVKM. CDR3 in amino acids: CASSEGGRMNTEAFF. For the CDR3, the DNA is TGTGCCAGCAGCGAGGGGGGGCGCATGAACACTGAAGCTTTCTTT.

This clone showed up just a few times. This chain links TRBV7-2 with TRBJ1-5, with D perhaps TRBD1 (6 bases). CDR3 length: 15 residues. The V gene's germline CDR1 is SGHTA and CDR2 FQGNSA. With 2 bases removed from V and 9 bases from J, the gap between germline ends came to 17 bases. The CDR3 DNA reads TGTGCCAGCAGCTTAATTCCAGGGGACCGCCTGCCCCAGCATTTT. Translating it yields CASSLIPGDRLPQHF.

This rearrangement joins TRBV21-1 to TRBJ1-2; the DNA was not compared with TRBD1, the D call given in the table. TRBV21-1 is assigned pseudogene status. The length of the CDR3 is 14 residues. The CDR3: CASMEQGEAYGYTF. The CDR3 bases are TGTGCCAGCATGGAGCAGGGGGAAGCCTATGGCTACACCTTC.

The chain carries TRBV29-1 and TRBJ1-1, with unresolved D. Trimming removed 2 bases at V and 4 bases at J, with 5 bases between. Germline CDR1 is SQVTM and CDR2 is ANQGSEA. The CDR3 is 11 amino acids. CDR3 DNA: TGCAGCGTTGAATCTCTCACTGAAGCTTTCTTT. Translated: CSVESLTEAFF.

V is TRBV28 and J is TRBJ1-1, with D unclear. V gave up 3 bases and J gave up 0 bases, with 17 bases separating them. Germline lookup yields CDR1 MDHEN and CDR2 SYDVKM. This CDR3 has 17 residues. CDR3 nucleotide sequence: TGTGCCAGCAGTTTTTTTATAGCACCCAAGATGAACACTGAAGCTTTCTTT. Protein sequence: CASSFFIAPKMNTEAFF.

This sequence joins TRBV4-1 and TRBJ2-2; possible D gene TRBD2, 5 bases. The V end was cut by 2 bases, the J end by 6 bases, with 10 bases between. Looked up from germline, CDR1 is MGHRA and CDR2 is YSYEKL. The CDR3 is made up of 14 amino acids. The CDR3 DNA is TGCGCCAGCAGCCAACCGAGGGCGGCCGGGGAGCTGTTTTTT. Its translation is CASSQPRAAGELFF.

This chain uses TRBV15 with TRBJ1-3; D is unresolved. Trimming removed 0 bases at V and 1 base at J, with 4 bases between. The CDR3 spans 14 residues. Germline V CDR1 and CDR2: LNHNV, YYDKDF (reference sequence). CDR3: CATSRDRSGNTIYF. The CDR3 coding sequence is TGTGCCACCAGCAGAGATCGGTCTGGAAACACCATATATTTT.

The V and J genes are TRBV2 and TRBJ1-5, with 8 bases identical to TRBD1. CDR1 SNHLY and CDR2 FYNNEI come from the germline V gene. The CDR3 extends over 14 amino acids. With 4 bases clipped from V and 7 bases from J, the junction kept 6 bases outside the gene matches. CDR3 coding DNA: TGTGCCAGCAGTGGATACAGGGGGTACCAGCCCCAGCATTTT. Translating gives CASSGYRGYQPQHF. Full variable domain (rest looked up from reference TRBV2 and TRBJ1-5): EPEVTQTPSHQVTQMGQEVILRCVPISNHLYFYWYRQILGQKVEFLVSFYNNEISEKSEIFDDQFSVERPDGSNFTLKIRSTKLEDSAMYFCASSGYRGYQPQHFGDGTRLSIL.

The CDR3 sequence: CASSWRRTYNEQFF. The CDR3, as DNA: TGTGCCAGCAGTTGGAGGAGGACCTACAATGAGCAGTTCTTC. The genes are TRBV27 and TRBJ2-1; tentative D call: TRBD2 (5 bases). The CDR3 consists of 14 residues. The V end was cut by 4 bases, the J end by 2 bases, with 9 bases between. In germline, CDR1 is MNHEY, CDR2 SMNVEV (reference sequence).

The chain recombines TRBV30 with TRBJ2-1, with 7 positions matching TRBD2. Trimming took 3 bases from V and 0 from J; bases not matched to a gene: 2. Germline CDR1 reads GTSNPN; CDR2 reads SVGIG (reference sequence). The CDR3 extends over 14 amino acids. This CDR3 is CAWSGGSSYNEQFF. In DNA form, the CDR3 reads TGTGCCTGGAGCGGCGGGAGCTCCTACAATGAGCAGTTCTTC.

V gene TRBV11-1 combines with J gene TRBJ1-1; TRBD1 agrees at 8 bases. Germline assignment: CDR1 SGHAT and CDR2 FQDESV (reference sequence). The CDR3 sequence is 14 residues long. V lost 3 bases, J lost 1 base, and 1 base stayed unmatched. CDR3 bases: TGTGCCAGCAGCTTGACAGGGGCGAACACTGAAGCTTTCTTT. Translating it yields CASSLTGANTEAFF.

This chain joins TRBV7-3 and TRBJ2-7; 13 nucleotides align to TRBD2. This CDR3 has 14 amino acids. CDR1 and CDR2 from the germline V gene are SGHTA and FQGTGA. With V trimmed by 6 bases and J by 7 bases, 6 bases remained unmatched. The CDR3 here is CASSTSGRAGEQYF. DNA of the CDR3: TGTGCCAGCAGTACTAGCGGGAGGGCCGGGGAGCAGTACTTC.

The chain employs TRBV10-3 and TRBJ2-5; D gene uncertain. The CDR3 sequence is 11 residues long. V gave up 8 bases and J gave up 4 bases, with 8 bases separating them. CDR1 and CDR2 from the germline V gene are ENHRY and SYGVKD. CDR3 nucleotides: TGTGCCATCGCCGGTCCAGAGACCCAGTACTTC. It yields the protein CAIAGPETQYF.

This chain uses TRBV30 with TRBJ2-1, with D hard to call. The CDR3 sequence is 15 residues long. Trimming stripped 2 bases from V and 8 bases from J, with 19 bases between. Germline V gives CDR1 GTSNPN, CDR2 SVGIG (reference sequence). CDR3 amino acids: CAWSFFHTFNDEQFF. Written as DNA, the CDR3 is TGTGCCTGGAGTTTTTTCCACACATTTAACGATGAGCAGTTCTTC.

This clone was observed once. The V and J genes are TRBV6-5 and TRBJ2-7, with a possible D match to TRBD1 (5 bases). CDR1 and CDR2 from the germline V gene are MNHEY and SVGAGI. V lost 4 bases and J 3 bases, leaving 10 bases between the germline ends. The CDR3 runs to 13 residues. CDR3 sequence: CASSSPRDYEQYF. The DNA for the CDR3 is TGTGCCAGCAGTTCGCCCAGGGACTACGAGCAGTACTTC.